The source of this T cell receptor (beta chain) is a study of cytomegalovirus exposure and HLA in healthy donors. Amplification used 60 Vbeta primers and 13 Jbeta primers. TCRdb's table, derived via immunoSEQ multiplex PCR, lists solely in-frame clones and lacks some. The profile shows roughly 120,000 clones, around 77% of them singletons. Germline values: CDR1 SGDLS, CDR2 YYNGEE. The CDR3 has 14 amino acids. V was trimmed by 5 bases and J by 7 bases, leaving 13 bases between them. The specimen was PBMCs. The TCR comes from a man between 25 and 39 years old in good health and CMV-seronegative. The chain links TRBV9 to TRBJ1-6; D is undetermined. CDR3 loop: CASREDGLNSPLHF. CDR3 bases: TGTGCCAGCAGGGAGGACGGATTAAATTCACCCCTCCACTTT.